This T cell receptor beta chain was sequenced during a study of memory CD4+ T cells and cytomegalovirus serostatus. Looking at the study overall: This sample comes from healthy Belgian adults, 9 CMV seropositive, around 26 seronegative. General study points: CD4+ memory repertoires contained about 40% of the roughly 160 reported CMV TCRbeta sequences.

A remark on this clone: What it recognizes is unknown.

In the source study's methods: After removing out-of-frame reads, under 2.5 million distinct TCRbeta sequences remained. Method: immunoSEQ multiplex PCR; TCRdb's copy keeps in-frame clones and lacks some. V, J and clone size are taken as reported in that table, and D and trimming were inferred from the DNA itself. The table records 50,000 to 75,000 clones, 82% of them present only once. The sort gate was single viable CD3+CD4+CD8-CD45RO+ cells for memory CD4+ T cells. Positive selection with CD4 microbeads enriched total CD4+ T cells. The specimen was memory CD4+ T cells from blood. This receptor was identified in an adult in good health and CMV-seronegative.

The CDR3 loop is CASSDRDRGPSNEKLFF. The CDR3 DNA reads as TGTGCCAGCAGCGACCGGGACAGGGGGCCATCTAATGAAAAACTGTTTTTT. The chain employs TRBV9 and TRBJ1-4; 12 nucleotides agree with TRBD1. This CDR3 has 17 amino acids. CDR1 SGDLS and CDR2 YYNGEE come from the germline V gene. J gave up 3 bases and V 3 bases, and 6 bases lay outside the gene matches.